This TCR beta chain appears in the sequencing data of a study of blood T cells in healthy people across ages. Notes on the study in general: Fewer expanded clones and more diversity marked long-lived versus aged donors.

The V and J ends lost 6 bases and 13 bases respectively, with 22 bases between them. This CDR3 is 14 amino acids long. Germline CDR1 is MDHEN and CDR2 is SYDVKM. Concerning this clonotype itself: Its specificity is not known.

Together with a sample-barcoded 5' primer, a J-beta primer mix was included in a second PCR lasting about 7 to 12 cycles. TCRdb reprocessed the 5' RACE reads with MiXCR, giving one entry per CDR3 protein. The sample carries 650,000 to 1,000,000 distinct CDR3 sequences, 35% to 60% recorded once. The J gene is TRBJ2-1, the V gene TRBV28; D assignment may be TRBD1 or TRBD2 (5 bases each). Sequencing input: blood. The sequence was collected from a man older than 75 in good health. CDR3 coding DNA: TGTGCCAGCAGGGCCGGGACGTACCAAGAGACCCAGTTCTTC. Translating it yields CASRAGTYQETQFF.